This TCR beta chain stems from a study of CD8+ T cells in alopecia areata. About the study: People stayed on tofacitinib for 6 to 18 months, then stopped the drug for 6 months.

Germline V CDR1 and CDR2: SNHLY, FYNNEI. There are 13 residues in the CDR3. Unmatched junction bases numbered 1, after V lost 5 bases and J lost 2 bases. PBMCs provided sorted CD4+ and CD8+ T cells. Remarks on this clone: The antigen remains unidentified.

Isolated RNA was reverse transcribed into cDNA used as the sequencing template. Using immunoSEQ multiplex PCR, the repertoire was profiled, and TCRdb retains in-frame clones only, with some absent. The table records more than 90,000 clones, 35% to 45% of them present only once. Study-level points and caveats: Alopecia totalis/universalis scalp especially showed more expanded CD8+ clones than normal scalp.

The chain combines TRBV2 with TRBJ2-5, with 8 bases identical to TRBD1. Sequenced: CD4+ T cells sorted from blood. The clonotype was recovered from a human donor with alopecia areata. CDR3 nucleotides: TGTGCCAGCAGTAGACAGGGGCAAGAGACCCAGTACTTC. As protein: CASSRQGQETQYF.